The 4 T cell receptor beta chains presented below share a single source sample, sequenced in a study of T cell changes during pregnancy in multiple sclerosis. The table came from immunoSEQ multiplex PCR; TCRdb's copy has only in-frame clones and leaves some out. The sample consists of about 66,000 clones, 91% of them appearing once. The sequenced sample was CD8+ T cells from peripheral blood mononuclear cells, obtained before pregnancy. All receptors come from a female donor with multiple sclerosis, enrolled in a pregnancy study.

The V gene is TRBV2, the J gene TRBJ2-7; possibly TRBD2 for D (7 bases). The CDR3 is 12 amino acids. Looked up from germline, CDR1 is SNHLY and CDR2 is FYNNEI. V dropped 7 bases and J dropped 6 bases, with 13 bases sitting between them. CDR3 loop: CASKGGEGEQYF. CDR3 nucleotides: TGTGCCAGCAAGGGGGGGGAAGGCGAGCAGTACTTC.

The chain carries TRBV4-1 and TRBJ2-2; tentatively, D is TRBD1 (6 bases). In germline, CDR1 is MGHRA, CDR2 YSYEKL. The CDR3 loop spans 18 amino acids. Trimming took 1 base from V and 5 from J, leaving 20 bases between them. DNA for the CDR3: TGCGCCAGCAGCCAAGTTGCCGGGCGACAGGACGGGACCGGGGAGCTGTTTTTT. It translates to CASSQVAGRQDGTGELFF.

Details on this clone: Relative to the germline gene, one junction end is altered; a read error may explain this. The chain uses TRBV7-7 and TRBJ2-5; no reliable D call. The germline CDR1 and CDR2 sequences are SSHAT and FNYEAQ (reference sequence). This CDR3 has 12 residues. CDR3 sequence (DNA): TGTGCTAGCAGCCCTATCGGGGAGACCCAGTACTTC. Encoded protein: CASSPIGETQYF.

The genes are TRBV7-9 and TRBJ2-7, with TRBD1 as a possible D gene (5 bases). V shed 7 bases and J shed 2 bases, with 15 bases lying between them. The CDR3 is 14 amino acids. Germline values: CDR1 SEHNR, CDR2 FQNEAQ (reference sequence). This chain's CDR3 is CASTEDSEAYEQYF. DNA of the CDR3: TGTGCCAGCACGGAAGACAGCGAAGCCTACGAGCAGTACTTC.